Described below is a single T cell receptor beta chain sequence and its context. There is no known antigen for this receptor. No base qualities exist here, and no much larger clone lies one base off it. This entry is derived from a study of T-cell memory formation after mild COVID-19 (dated by TCRdb to the early 2020s). Turning to the overall study: TCR sequence clusters from the two donors were largely donor specific. T-cell clones expanding and contracting after mild COVID-19 in a couple of donors were tracked by longitudinal TCRalpha and TCRbeta repertoire sequencing. Two young, previously healthy adult volunteers, one female and one male, were included in the cohort.

PBMCs were isolated by Ficoll-Paque density gradient centrifugation. Study-wide findings and limitations: From day 15 to 85, contracting clones showed balanced CD4/CD8 phenotypes, whereas a second wave of clones that expanded from day 15 to 37 leaned towards CD4+. Some responding clones were found in pre-infection memory, which suggests that pre-existing cross-reactive memory T cells took part in the SARS-CoV-2 response. Contracting CD4+ clones were located mainly in the CM and EM memory subsets, whereas CD8+ clones were found to be enriched in EMRA. SARS-CoV-2 specificity of the second-wave clones peaking on day 37 was not confirmed. Only a couple of mild cases were covered by the study, and larger cohorts that include severe cases with pre-infection samples were considered necessary.

Sequenced using an Illumina NovaSeq 6000. Using 5'RACE with constant-segment primers, TCRalpha and TCRbeta cDNA libraries were constructed, with sample barcodes and unique molecular identifiers added in the process. Trizol reagent was used to extract RNA from every sample. Libraries were amplified in two PCR steps, with a second sample barcode and Illumina TruSeq adapters added in the second step. Sequencing of the libraries was done on an Illumina NovaSeq, producing 2 x 150 bp paired-end reads. As for the original processing: With migec v1.2.7, reads were demultiplexed and then collapsed into UMI-guided consensus sequences. Using mixcr v2.1.11, UMI consensuses were aligned to TRA and TRB V and J templates and then assembled into clonotypes. Clonotypes were classified as expanded or contracted when called significant by both edgeR and NoisET, with noise models trained on biological replicates. For edgeR calls, the cutoffs were a false discovery rate-adjusted p below 0.01 and a log2 fold-change threshold of 1. As an exploratory analysis of dynamics, max-normalized trajectories of the 1000 most abundant clonotypes were examined with PCA combined with hierarchical clustering. The CD4 or CD8 phenotype of responding clones was assigned using the separately sequenced CD4+ and CD8+ repertoires. Clones were called with MiXCR by TCRdb after fastp trimmed the public reads at Q25, and only in-frame beta chains were retained. One record per CDR3 amino acid sequence lists the most common genes and DNA. The V and J calls follow TCRdb's processing rather than the paper's. The sample table shows around 510,000 distinct CDR3 sequences, and roughly 22% are seen once. The ten biggest clones cover around 8.4% of the sample.

The CDR3 holds 16 amino acids from the cysteine to the phenylalanine. Only CDR3 DNA is held: 48 bases, read in frame from base 1. Trimming leaves V shorter by 0 bases and J shorter by 9 bases, with the junction holding 9 bases beyond the gene matches. As encoded in the germline V gene, CDR1 is SGDLS while CDR2 is YYNGEE. The sample comprised PBMCs or a T cell subset sorted from them (not recorded which). This TCR derives from an adult woman who had mild COVID-19 (a few samples of this study predate the infection). The sample titles of this study are shuffled in the database, so cell type and time point are left out; the donor was told from shared clones. The sequence is built from TRBV9 and TRBJ2-1; 10 of the junction bases match TRBD1. The CDR3 region has the sequence CASSVGGTGAPGEQFF. The sequence in DNA is TGTGCCAGCAGCGTAGGGGGGACAGGGGCGCCTGGTGAGCAGTTCTTC.